The rows below give T cell receptor beta chains drawn from one sample of a study of cytomegalovirus exposure and HLA in healthy donors. Sequenced by immunoSEQ multiplex PCR; TCRdb stores in-frame clones only, minus some. Of 200,000 to 250,000 clones listed, roughly 80% were seen once; the top ten hold 5.5% to 6.5%. The sequenced sample consisted of PBMCs. The receptors come from a woman under 30 in good health and CMV-seronegative. The CDR3 runs from the conserved cysteine through the conserved F or W. D genes are given only for firm matches. Expanded clones get a size class; other rows say once, few or many, or leave the size out.

d_gene: TRBD1
v_gene: TRBV9
abundance: NA
j_gene: TRBJ1-2
CDR3aa: CASSVEGQGARGYTF
CDR3nt: TGTGCCAGCAGCGTAGAAGGGCAGGGGGCGCGGGGCTACACCTTC

d_gene: NA
v_gene: TRBV27
abundance: NA
j_gene: TRBJ2-7
CDR3aa: CASSLRRGTYEQYF
CDR3nt: TGTGCCAGCAGTCTCCGTAGAGGTACCTACGAGCAGTACTTC

d_gene: TRBD1
v_gene: TRBV6-5
abundance: NA
j_gene: TRBJ1-1
CDR3aa: CASSRGQGFGEAFF
CDR3nt: TGTGCCAGCAGTAGGGGACAGGGTTTCGGTGAAGCTTTCTTT

d_gene: NA
v_gene: TRBV27
abundance: NA
j_gene: TRBJ2-3
CDR3aa: CASSLLASTDTQYF
CDR3nt: TGTGCCAGCAGTTTATTGGCTAGCACAGATACGCAGTATTTT

d_gene: TRBD1
v_gene: TRBV6-1
abundance: NA
j_gene: TRBJ1-2
CDR3aa: CASSAGQGARVYGYTF
CDR3nt: TGTGCCAGCAGTGCTGGACAGGGGGCGAGGGTCTATGGCTACACCTTC

d_gene: NA
v_gene: TRBV30
abundance: many
j_gene: TRBJ1-2
CDR3aa: CAWSVLGNYGYTF
CDR3nt: TGTGCCTGGAGTGTACTGGGGAACTATGGCTACACCTTC

d_gene: TRBD1
v_gene: TRBV30
abundance: few
j_gene: TRBJ1-5
CDR3aa: CAWSGSGGVLGNQPQHF
CDR3nt: TGTGCCTGGAGTGGATCAGGGGGCGTGTTGGGCAATCAGCCCCAGCATTTT

d_gene: NA
v_gene: TRBV6-6
abundance: once
j_gene: TRBJ1-2
CDR3aa: CASSQDSLTNYGYTF
CDR3nt: TGTGCCAGCAGCCAGGACAGCCTAACTAACTATGGCTACACCTTC

d_gene: NA
v_gene: TRBV30
abundance: NA
j_gene: TRBJ2-5
CDR3aa: CAWSPLGRKTQYF
CDR3nt: TGTGCCTGGAGTCCGCTGGGCCGGAAGACCCAGTACTTC

d_gene: NA
v_gene: TRBV7-2
abundance: NA
j_gene: TRBJ1-5
CDR3aa: CASSLRGTSNSNQPQHF
CDR3nt: TGTGCCAGCAGCTTAAGAGGGACAAGTAATAGCAATCAGCCCCAGCATTTT

d_gene: NA
v_gene: TRBV28
abundance: NA
j_gene: TRBJ1-5
CDR3aa: CASSPDQPQHF
CDR3nt: TGTGCCAGCAGTCCGGATCAGCCCCAGCATTTT

d_gene: NA
v_gene: TRBV10-3
abundance: NA
j_gene: TRBJ1-2
CDR3aa: CAISGYGENYGYTF
CDR3nt: TGTGCCATCAGTGGTTATGGGGAAAACTATGGCTACACCTTC

d_gene: NA
v_gene: TRBV5-1
abundance: NA
j_gene: TRBJ2-7
CDR3aa: CASSLYQGQSYEQYF
CDR3nt: TGCGCCAGCAGCTTGTATCAGGGGCAGTCCTACGAGCAGTACTTC

d_gene: NA
v_gene: TRBV7-2
abundance: NA
j_gene: TRBJ2-5
CDR3aa: CASSLMRGAEETQYF
CDR3nt: TGTGCCAGCAGCTTAATGAGGGGGGCGGAGGAGACCCAGTACTTC

d_gene: NA
v_gene: TRBV6-6
abundance: once
j_gene: TRBJ2-1
CDR3aa: CASRPTRYNEQFF
CDR3nt: TGTGCCAGCAGACCTACTAGGTACAATGAGCAGTTCTTC

d_gene: TRBD1
v_gene: TRBV27
abundance: NA
j_gene: TRBJ1-2
CDR3aa: CATKTGGAANYGYTF
CDR3nt: TGTGCCACAAAGACAGGGGGCGCAGCTAACTATGGCTACACCTTC

d_gene: TRBD1
v_gene: TRBV6-5
abundance: NA
j_gene: TRBJ1-2
CDR3aa: CASSYSSGQGAGYTF
CDR3nt: TGTGCCAGCAGTTACTCATCGGGACAGGGGGCTGGCTACACCTTC

d_gene: NA
v_gene: TRBV29-1
abundance: NA
j_gene: TRBJ2-1
CDR3aa: CSGGQSSYNEQFF
CDR3nt: TGCAGCGGTGGACAGAGCTCCTACAATGAGCAGTTCTTC

d_gene: TRBD1
v_gene: TRBV2
abundance: NA
j_gene: TRBJ1-5
CDR3aa: CASSTGDSNQPQHF
CDR3nt: TGTGCCAGCAGCACAGGGGACTCCAATCAGCCCCAGCATTTT

d_gene: NA
v_gene: TRBV18
abundance: NA
j_gene: TRBJ2-7
CDR3aa: CASSPGTPNEQYF
CDR3nt: TGTGCCAGCTCACCGGGGACGCCGAACGAGCAGTACTTC

d_gene: NA
v_gene: TRBV5-1
abundance: NA
j_gene: TRBJ2-7
CDR3aa: CASSLVAEGLYEQYF
CDR3nt: TGCGCCAGCAGCTTGGTGGCAGAGGGCTTGTACGAGCAGTACTTC

d_gene: NA
v_gene: TRBV2
abundance: NA
j_gene: TRBJ2-3
CDR3aa: CAESAGTTDTQYF
CDR3nt: TGTGCCGAATCCGCGGGGACCACAGATACGCAGTATTTT

d_gene: TRBD1
v_gene: TRBV5-1
abundance: NA
j_gene: TRBJ2-2
CDR3aa: CASSFRGQENTGELFF
CDR3nt: TGCGCCAGCAGCTTCCGGGGACAGGAGAACACCGGGGAGCTGTTTTTT

d_gene: TRBD2
v_gene: TRBV2
abundance: once
j_gene: TRBJ2-3
CDR3aa: CASSATSGRPTDTQYF
CDR3nt: TGTGCCAGCAGTGCAACTAGCGGGCGCCCCACAGATACGCAGTATTTT

d_gene: TRBD1
v_gene: TRBV11-1
abundance: NA
j_gene: TRBJ1-1
CDR3aa: CASSLLALGTGWATEAFF
CDR3nt: TGTGCCAGCAGCTTACTCGCCCTCGGGACAGGGTGGGCGACTGAAGCTTTCTTT

d_gene: NA
v_gene: TRBV5-4
abundance: few
j_gene: TRBJ1-6
CDR3aa: CASSLGDETGVAPLHF
CDR3nt: TGTGCCAGCAGCTTGGGGGACGAGACCGGAGTGGCACCCCTCCACTTT

d_gene: TRBD2
v_gene: TRBV7-3
abundance: NA
j_gene: TRBJ2-1
CDR3aa: CASSATSGSNEQFF
CDR3nt: TGTGCCAGCAGCGCCACTAGCGGTTCGAATGAGCAGTTCTTC

d_gene: NA
v_gene: TRBV2
abundance: NA
j_gene: TRBJ1-1
CDR3aa: CASRGGIMNTEAFF
CDR3nt: TGTGCCAGCAGGGGGGGGATCATGAACACTGAAGCTTTCTTT

d_gene: NA
v_gene: TRBV6-1
abundance: NA
j_gene: TRBJ2-7
CDR3aa: CASSPTANYEQYF
CDR3nt: TGTGCCAGCAGTCCGACAGCGAACTACGAGCAGTACTTC

d_gene: NA
v_gene: TRBV6-6
abundance: NA
j_gene: TRBJ1-5
CDR3aa: CASSAGGTGNQPQHF
CDR3nt: TGTGCCAGCAGTGCCGGGGGGACGGGCAATCAGCCCCAGCATTTT

d_gene: NA
v_gene: TRBV5-6
abundance: NA
j_gene: TRBJ1-2
CDR3aa: CASSFGRGNGYTF
CDR3nt: TGTGCCAGCAGCTTTGGTAGGGGTAATGGCTACACCTTC

d_gene: NA
v_gene: TRBV7-9
abundance: NA
j_gene: TRBJ2-7
CDR3aa: CASSLGEDRAPEQYF
CDR3nt: TGTGCCAGCAGCTTAGGCGAGGACCGAGCTCCCGAGCAGTACTTC

d_gene: NA
v_gene: TRBV6-5
abundance: NA
j_gene: TRBJ1-5
CDR3aa: CASSGGGNQPQHF
CDR3nt: TGTGCCAGCAGTGGGGGGGGCAATCAGCCCCAGCATTTT

d_gene: TRBD1
v_gene: TRBV5-1
abundance: few
j_gene: TRBJ1-5
CDR3aa: CASSWDSNSNQPQHF
CDR3nt: TGCGCCAGCAGCTGGGACAGTAATAGCAATCAGCCCCAGCATTTT

d_gene: NA
v_gene: TRBV29-1
abundance: NA
j_gene: TRBJ2-3
CDR3aa: CSVPEATDTQYF
CDR3nt: TGCAGCGTACCCGAGGCAACAGATACGCAGTATTTT

d_gene: NA
v_gene: TRBV7-8
abundance: NA
j_gene: TRBJ1-3
CDR3aa: CASSRGSVSGNTIYF
CDR3nt: TGTGCCAGCAGCCGTGGTTCTGTCTCTGGAAACACCATATATTTT

d_gene: NA
v_gene: TRBV29-1
abundance: NA
j_gene: TRBJ2-2
CDR3aa: CSVVRGGELFF
CDR3nt: TGCAGCGTTGTCAGGGGCGGGGAGCTGTTTTTT

d_gene: TRBD2
v_gene: TRBV15
abundance: NA
j_gene: TRBJ2-1
CDR3aa: CATSGILAGGNNEQFF
CDR3nt: TGTGCCACCAGCGGGATACTAGCGGGAGGTAACAATGAGCAGTTCTTC

d_gene: TRBD1
v_gene: TRBV5-1
abundance: NA
j_gene: TRBJ1-1
CDR3aa: CASSSTGNPEAFF
CDR3nt: TGCGCCAGCAGCTCGACAGGGAACCCTGAAGCTTTCTTT

d_gene: NA
v_gene: TRBV28
abundance: NA
j_gene: TRBJ1-4
CDR3aa: CASSGTTNEKLFF
CDR3nt: TGTGCCAGCTCGGGAACAACTAATGAAAAACTGTTTTTT

d_gene: TRBD2
v_gene: TRBV30
abundance: NA
j_gene: TRBJ2-3
CDR3aa: CAWTRNSGGYTDTQYF
CDR3nt: TGTGCCTGGACGCGGAATAGCGGGGGATACACAGATACGCAGTATTTT